The rows below give T cell receptor beta chains drawn from one sample of a study of radiotherapy plus CTLA-4 blockade in lung cancer. Profiling relied on immunoSEQ multiplex PCR, and the TCRdb table lists in-frame clones only, not all of them. Among tens of thousands of clones listed, around 79% were seen once. Sequencing used peripheral blood, obtained from a patient treated with radiotherapy plus ipilimumab. The receptors stem from a human donor with non-small cell lung cancer who had a partial response to radiotherapy plus ipilimumab. Some clones in this sample may be carry-over from other donors' samples. The conserved cysteine and the conserved F or W are not part of the CDR3 here. Not every row has a clone size; where given, it reads once, few, many or a size class.

j_gene,v_gene,abundance,CDR3aa
TRBJ2-1,TRBV28,.,ASRVRGRQWNEQF
TRBJ1-1,TRBV6-1,.,ASNPGGGTEAF
TRBJ2-1,TRBV6-7,.,ASSYGDRIHPAPLHEQF
TRBJ2-7,TRBV5-1,.,ASRPGTGFSYEQY
TRBJ1-4,TRBV6-1,.,ASSRGATNEKLF
TRBJ2-1,TRBV5-6,.,ASSTYSGRDEQF
TRBJ2-1,TRBV5-4,.,ASSLQRGGRSEQF
TRBJ1-6,TRBV6-5,.,ASSEERGHSPLH
TRBJ2-3,TRBV7-2,.,ASSPGAGRTDTQY
TRBJ1-1,TRBV7-9,.,ASSLVGGNTEAF
TRBJ2-3,TRBV28,medium-sized,ASSFVAGTDTQY
TRBJ2-1,TRBV5-1,.,ASSFTGEYNEQF